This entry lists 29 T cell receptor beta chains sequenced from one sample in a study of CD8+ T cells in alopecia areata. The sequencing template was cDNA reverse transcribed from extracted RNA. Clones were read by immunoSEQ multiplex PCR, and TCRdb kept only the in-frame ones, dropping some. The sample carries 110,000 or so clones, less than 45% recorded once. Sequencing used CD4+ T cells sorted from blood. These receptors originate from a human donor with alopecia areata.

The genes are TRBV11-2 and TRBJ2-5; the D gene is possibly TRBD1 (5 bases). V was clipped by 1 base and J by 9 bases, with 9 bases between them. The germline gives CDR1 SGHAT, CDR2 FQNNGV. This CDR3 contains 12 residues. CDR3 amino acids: CASSLGVGAQYF. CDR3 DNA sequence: TGTGCCAGCAGCTTAGGGGTAGGGGCCCAGTACTTC.

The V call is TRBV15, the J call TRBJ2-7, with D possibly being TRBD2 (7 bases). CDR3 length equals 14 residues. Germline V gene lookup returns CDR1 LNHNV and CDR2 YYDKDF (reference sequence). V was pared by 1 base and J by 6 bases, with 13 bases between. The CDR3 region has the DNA TGTGCCACCAGCAGAGGACGGGGAGGGGGCGAGCAGTACTTC. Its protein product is CATSRGRGGGEQYF.

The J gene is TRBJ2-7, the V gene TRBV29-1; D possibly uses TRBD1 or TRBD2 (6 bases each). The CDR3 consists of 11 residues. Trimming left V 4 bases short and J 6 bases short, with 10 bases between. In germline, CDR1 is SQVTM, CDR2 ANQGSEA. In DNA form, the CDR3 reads TGCAGCGTTGCGGGGGCGTCCGAGCAGTACTTC. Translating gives CSVAGASEQYF.

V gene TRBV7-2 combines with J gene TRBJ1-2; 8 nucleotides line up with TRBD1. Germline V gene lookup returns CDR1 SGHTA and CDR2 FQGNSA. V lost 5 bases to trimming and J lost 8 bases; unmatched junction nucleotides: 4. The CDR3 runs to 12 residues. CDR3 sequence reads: CASSPDRVGYTF. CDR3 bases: TGTGCCAGCAGCCCGGACAGGGTGGGCTACACCTTC.

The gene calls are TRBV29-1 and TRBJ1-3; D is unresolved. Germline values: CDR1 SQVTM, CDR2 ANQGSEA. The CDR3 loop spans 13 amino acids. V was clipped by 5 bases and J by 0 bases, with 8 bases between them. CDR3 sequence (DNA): TGCAGCGTTACCGTGAACTCTGGAAACACCATATATTTT. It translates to CSVTVNSGNTIYF.

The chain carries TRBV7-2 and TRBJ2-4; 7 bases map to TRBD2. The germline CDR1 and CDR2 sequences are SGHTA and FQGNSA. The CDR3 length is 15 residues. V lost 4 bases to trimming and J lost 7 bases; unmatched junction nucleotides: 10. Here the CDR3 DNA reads TGTGCCAGCAGCTCCACCGGGGCCGGGGGGAACATTCAGTACTTC. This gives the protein CASSSTGAGGNIQYF.

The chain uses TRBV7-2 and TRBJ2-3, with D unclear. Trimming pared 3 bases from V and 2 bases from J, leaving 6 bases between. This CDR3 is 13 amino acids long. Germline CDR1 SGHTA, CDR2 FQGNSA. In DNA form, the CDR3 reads TGTGCCAGCAGCTTGGGTCTCACAGATACGCAGTATTTT. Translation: CASSLGLTDTQYF.

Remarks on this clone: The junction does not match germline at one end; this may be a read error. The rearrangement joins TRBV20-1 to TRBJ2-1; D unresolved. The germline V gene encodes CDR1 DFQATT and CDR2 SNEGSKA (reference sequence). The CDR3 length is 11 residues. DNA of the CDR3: TGCAGTGCTAGGGGAAACAATGAGCGGTTCTTC. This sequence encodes CSARGNNERFF.

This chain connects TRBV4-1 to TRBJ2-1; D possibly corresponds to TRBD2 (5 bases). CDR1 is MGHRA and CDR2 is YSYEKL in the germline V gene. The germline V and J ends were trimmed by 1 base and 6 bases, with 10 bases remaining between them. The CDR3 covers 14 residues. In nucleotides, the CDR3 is TGCGCCAGCAGCCAAGTAGGGAGCGTCAATGAGCAGTTCTTC. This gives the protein CASSQVGSVNEQFF.

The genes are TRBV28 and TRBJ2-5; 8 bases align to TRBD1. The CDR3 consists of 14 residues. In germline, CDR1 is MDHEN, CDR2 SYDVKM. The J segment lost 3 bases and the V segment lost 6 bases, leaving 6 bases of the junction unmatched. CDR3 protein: CASSQGQVKETQYF. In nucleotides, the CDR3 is TGTGCCAGCAGCCAGGGACAGGTTAAAGAGACCCAGTACTTC.

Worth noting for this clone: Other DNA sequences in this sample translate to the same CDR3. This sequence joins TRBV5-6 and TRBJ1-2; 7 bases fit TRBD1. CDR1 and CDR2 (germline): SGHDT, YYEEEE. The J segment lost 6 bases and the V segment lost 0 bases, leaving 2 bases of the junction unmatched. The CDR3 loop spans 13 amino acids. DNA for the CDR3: TGTGCCAGCAGCTTGGGACAGGGTGATGGCTACACCTTC. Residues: CASSLGQGDGYTF.

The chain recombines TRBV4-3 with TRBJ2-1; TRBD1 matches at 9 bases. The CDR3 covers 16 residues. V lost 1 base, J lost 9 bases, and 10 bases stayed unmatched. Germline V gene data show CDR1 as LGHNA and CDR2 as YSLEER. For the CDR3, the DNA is TGCGCCAGCAGCCAAGGGGGTCGGACAGGGGCTATTGAGCAGTTCTTC. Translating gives CASSQGGRTGAIEQFF.

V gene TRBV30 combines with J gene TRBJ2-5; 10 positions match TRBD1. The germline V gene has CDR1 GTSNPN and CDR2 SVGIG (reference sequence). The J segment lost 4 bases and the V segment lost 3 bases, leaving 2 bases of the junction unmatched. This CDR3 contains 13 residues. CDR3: CAWSRDRGETQYF. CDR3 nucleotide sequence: TGTGCCTGGAGCAGGGACAGGGGAGAGACCCAGTACTTC.

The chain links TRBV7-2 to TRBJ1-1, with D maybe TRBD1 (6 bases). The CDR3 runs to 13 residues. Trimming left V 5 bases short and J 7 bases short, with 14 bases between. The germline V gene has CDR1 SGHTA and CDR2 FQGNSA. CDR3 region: CASSRRWDNEAFF. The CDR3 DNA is TGTGCCAGCAGCCGTCGCTGGGACAATGAAGCTTTCTTT.

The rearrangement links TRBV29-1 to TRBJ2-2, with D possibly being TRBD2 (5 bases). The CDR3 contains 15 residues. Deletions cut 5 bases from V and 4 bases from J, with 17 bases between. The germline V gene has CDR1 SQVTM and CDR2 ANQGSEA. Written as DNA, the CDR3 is TGCAGCGTTCTCAGCCCGGACTTCTCCACCGGGGAGCTGTTTTTT. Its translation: CSVLSPDFSTGELFF.

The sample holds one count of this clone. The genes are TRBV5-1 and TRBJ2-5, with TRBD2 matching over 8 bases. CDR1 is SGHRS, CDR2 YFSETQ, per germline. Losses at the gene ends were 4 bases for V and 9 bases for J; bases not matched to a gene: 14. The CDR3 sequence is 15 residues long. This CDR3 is CASSKGTRDVGAQYF. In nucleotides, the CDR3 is TGCGCCAGCAGCAAAGGGACTAGGGATGTAGGGGCCCAGTACTTC.

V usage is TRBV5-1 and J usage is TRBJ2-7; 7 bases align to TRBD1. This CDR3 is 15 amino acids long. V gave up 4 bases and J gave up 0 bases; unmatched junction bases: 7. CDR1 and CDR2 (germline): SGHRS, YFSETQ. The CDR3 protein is CASSRSGTVSYEQYF. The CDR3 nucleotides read TGCGCCAGCAGCCGATCCGGGACAGTCTCCTACGAGCAGTACTTC.

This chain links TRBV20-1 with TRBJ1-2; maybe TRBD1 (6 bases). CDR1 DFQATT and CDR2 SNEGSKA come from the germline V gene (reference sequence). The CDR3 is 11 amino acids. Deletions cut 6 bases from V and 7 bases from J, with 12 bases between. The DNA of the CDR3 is TGCAGTGCCGGACAGAGTCCTGGCTACACCTTC. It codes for CSAGQSPGYTF.

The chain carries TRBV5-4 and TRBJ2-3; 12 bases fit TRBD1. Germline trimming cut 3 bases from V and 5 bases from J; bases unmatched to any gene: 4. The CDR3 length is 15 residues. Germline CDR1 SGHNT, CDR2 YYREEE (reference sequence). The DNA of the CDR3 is TGTGCCAGCAGCTGGGGGGACAGGGGGCGAGATACGCAGTATTTT. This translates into CASSWGDRGRDTQYF.

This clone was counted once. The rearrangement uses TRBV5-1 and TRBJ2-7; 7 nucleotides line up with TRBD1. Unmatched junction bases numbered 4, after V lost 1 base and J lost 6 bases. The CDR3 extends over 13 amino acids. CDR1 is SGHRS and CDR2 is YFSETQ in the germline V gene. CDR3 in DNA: TGCGCCAGCAGCTTGATACGACAGGGCGAGCAGTACTTC. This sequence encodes CASSLIRQGEQYF.

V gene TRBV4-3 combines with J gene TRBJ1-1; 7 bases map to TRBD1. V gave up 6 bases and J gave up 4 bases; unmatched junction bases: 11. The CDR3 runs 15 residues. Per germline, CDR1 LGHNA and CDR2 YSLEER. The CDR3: CASRWATQGTTEAFF. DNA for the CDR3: TGCGCCAGCAGGTGGGCGACACAGGGGACCACTGAAGCTTTCTTT.

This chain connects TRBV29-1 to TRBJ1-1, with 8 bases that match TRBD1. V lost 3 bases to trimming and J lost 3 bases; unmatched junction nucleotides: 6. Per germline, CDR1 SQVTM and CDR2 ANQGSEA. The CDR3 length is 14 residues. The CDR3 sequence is CSVDRTGWDTEAFF. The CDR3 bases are TGCAGCGTTGACAGGACAGGGTGGGACACTGAAGCTTTCTTT.

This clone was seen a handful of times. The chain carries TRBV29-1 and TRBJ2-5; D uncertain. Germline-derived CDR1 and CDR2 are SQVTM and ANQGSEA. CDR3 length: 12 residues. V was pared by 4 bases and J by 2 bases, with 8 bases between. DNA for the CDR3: TGCAGCGTTGTGGTACAGCAAGAGACCCAGTACTTC. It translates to CSVVVQQETQYF.

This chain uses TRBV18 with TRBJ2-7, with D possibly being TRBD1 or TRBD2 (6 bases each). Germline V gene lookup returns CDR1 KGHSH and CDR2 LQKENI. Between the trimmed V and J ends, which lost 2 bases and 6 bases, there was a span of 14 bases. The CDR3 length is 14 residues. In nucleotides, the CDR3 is TGTGCCAGCTCACCAAGGGGGGCCCCTTTCGAGCAGTACTTC. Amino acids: CASSPRGAPFEQYF.

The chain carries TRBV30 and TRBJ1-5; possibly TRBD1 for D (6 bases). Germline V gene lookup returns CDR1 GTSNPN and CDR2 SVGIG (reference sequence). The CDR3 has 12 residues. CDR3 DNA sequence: TGTGGTGCGGGGGGCGCGGGGCAGCCCCAGCATTTT. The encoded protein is CGAGGAGQPQHF.

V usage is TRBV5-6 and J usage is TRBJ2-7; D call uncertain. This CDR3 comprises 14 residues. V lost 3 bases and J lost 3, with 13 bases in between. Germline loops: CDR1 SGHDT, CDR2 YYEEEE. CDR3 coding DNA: TGTGCCAGCAGCTCCTTCACACTCCGCTACGAGCAGTACTTC. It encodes CASSSFTLRYEQYF.

The CDR3 here is CASSLGAGAGANVLTF. The CDR3 DNA is TGTGCCAGCAGCCTTGGGGCCGGTGCTGGGGCCAACGTCCTGACTTTC. The chain links TRBV5-4 to TRBJ2-6, with D perhaps matching TRBD1 (5 bases). The CDR3 runs to 16 residues. V was clipped by 4 bases and J by 2 bases, with 13 bases between them. Germline lookup yields CDR1 SGHNT and CDR2 YYREEE (reference sequence).

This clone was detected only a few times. The CDR3 sequence is CSAMGLAGYNEQFF. CDR3 nucleotides: TGCAGCGCCATGGGTCTAGCGGGCTACAATGAGCAGTTCTTC. This chain joins TRBV29-1 and TRBJ2-1, with TRBD2 matching 8 bases. This CDR3 region has 14 residues. J was trimmed by 3 bases and V by 7 bases; bases with no gene match: 8. Germline V CDR1 and CDR2: SQVTM, ANQGSEA.

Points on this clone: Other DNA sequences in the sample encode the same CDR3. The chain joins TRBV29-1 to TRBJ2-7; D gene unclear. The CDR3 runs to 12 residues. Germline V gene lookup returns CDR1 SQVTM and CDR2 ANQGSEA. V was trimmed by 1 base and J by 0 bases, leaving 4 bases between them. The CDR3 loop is CSVEGSSYEQYF. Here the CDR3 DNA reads TGCAGCGTTGAAGGGAGCTCCTACGAGCAGTACTTC.